What follows are 18 T cell receptor beta chains derived from one specimen sequenced in a study of PD-1 blockade in classical Hodgkin lymphoma. Time point: cycle 4 day 1 (C4D1), after more than five weeks of nivolumab. Every patient was affected by relapse after autologous stem cell transplantation, while exposure to brentuximab vedotin was not uniform. Repertoires were generated with immunoSEQ multiplex PCR, while TCRdb's copy carries only in-frame clones and drops some. Among about 20,000 clones listed, 70% to 85% were seen once. The starting material was peripheral blood mononuclear cells (PBMCs), obtained before the fourth cycle of nivolumab. Receptors were obtained from a human donor with classical Hodgkin lymphoma.

The J gene is TRBJ2-1, the V gene TRBV18; 12 bases align to TRBD2. The CDR3 totals 16 residues. Trimming removed 6 bases from V and 4 bases from J; junction bases left unmatched: 7. In germline, CDR1 is KGHSH, CDR2 LQKENI. The CDR3 protein is CASSPWTSGIYNEQFF. For the CDR3, the DNA is TGTGCCAGCTCCCCCTGGACTAGCGGGATTTACAATGAGCAGTTCTTC.

The rearrangement joins TRBV19 to TRBJ2-2; D remains unclear. This CDR3 region has 13 residues. Between the trimmed V and J ends, which lost 1 base and 4 bases, there was a span of 4 bases. The germline V gene encodes CDR1 LNHDA and CDR2 SQIVND (reference sequence). CDR3 sequence reads: CASSIAVTGELFF. The CDR3 nucleotides are TGTGCCAGTAGTATAGCGGTCACCGGGGAGCTGTTTTTT.

In this sample, this clone turned up once. The V and J genes are TRBV11-3 and TRBJ2-5; no firm D call. V was pared by 1 base and J by 5 bases, with 8 bases between. The CDR3 has 13 residues. The germline CDR1 and CDR2 sequences are SGHNT and YENEEA. The CDR3 region is CASSLGPMETQYF. The CDR3 bases are TGTGCCAGCAGCTTAGGCCCTATGGAGACCCAGTACTTC.

As regards this clone: Other DNA sequences in this specimen translate into the identical CDR3. V usage is TRBV5-1 and J usage is TRBJ2-7, with a tentative D call TRBD2 (5 bases). Between the trimmed V and J ends, which lost 0 bases and 0 bases, there was a span of 7 bases. The length of the CDR3 is 14 residues. The germline gives CDR1 SGHRS, CDR2 YFSETQ. CDR3 DNA: TGCGCCAGCAGCTTGGTACTAGACTCCTACGAGCAGTACTTC. Encoded protein: CASSLVLDSYEQYF.

The V call is TRBV6-1, the J call TRBJ2-7, with D uncertain. The CDR3 has 12 amino acids. Trimming left V 3 bases short and J 2 bases short, with 5 bases between. Germline V CDR1 and CDR2: MNHNS, SASEGT. In DNA form, the CDR3 reads TGTGCCAGCAGTGATCGGCCCTACGAGCAGTACTTC. Protein product: CASSDRPYEQYF.

CDR3 in DNA: TGTGCCAGCAGCCAAGAGGCAGGGGAAGGGGGCACCGGGGAGCTGTTTTTT. Its protein is CASSQEAGEGGTGELFF. The chain employs TRBV4-2 and TRBJ2-2, with a weak D call TRBD1 (6 bases). The CDR3 totals 17 residues. Germline V CDR1 and CDR2: LGHNA, YNFKEQ. V was clipped by 0 bases and J by 4 bases, with 15 bases between them.

This clone was detected once. The chain joins TRBV7-9 to TRBJ2-3, with 7 bases aligning to TRBD1. The CDR3 has 17 residues. Germline values: CDR1 SEHNR, CDR2 FQNEAQ (reference sequence). V trimming: 2 bases; J trimming: 2 bases; junction bases outside the gene matches: 10. The CDR3 bases are TGTGCCAGCAGCTTACCCGGGACAGAACTTTTCACAGATACGCAGTATTTT. Amino acids: CASSLPGTELFTDTQYF.

This chain uses TRBV5-4 with TRBJ2-4, with 9 nucleotides matching TRBD1. The CDR3 covers 16 residues. CDR1 SGHNT and CDR2 YYREEE come from the germline V gene (reference sequence). V gave up 4 bases and J gave up 5 bases; unmatched junction bases: 10. CDR3 DNA: TGTGCCAGCAGCCTCGGGACAGGGAGGCCTGAAAACATTCAGTACTTC. Translated, it gives CASSLGTGRPENIQYF. Supplemented by reference TRBV5-4 and TRBJ2-4, the full variable domain reads ETGVTQSPTHLIKTRGQQVTLRCSSQSGHNTVSWYQQALGQGPQFIFQYYREEENGRGNFPPRFSGLQFPNYSSELNVNALELDDSALYLCASSLGTGRPENIQYFGAGTRLSVL.

The chain has TRBV15 and TRBJ1-4; D may be TRBD1 (5 bases). The CDR3 is 14 amino acids. V shed 1 base and J shed 10 bases, with 13 bases lying between them. Germline V CDR1 and CDR2: LNHNV, YYDKDF (reference sequence). This CDR3 is CATSRGGVGGKLFF. Written as DNA, the CDR3 is TGTGCCACCAGCAGAGGCGGAGTCGGGGGAAAACTGTTTTTT.

The chain uses TRBV30 and TRBJ1-5; maybe TRBD1 (5 bases). CDR1 is GTSNPN and CDR2 is SVGIG in the germline V gene (reference sequence). V was pared by 5 bases and J by 3 bases, with 11 bases between. This CDR3 spans 13 amino acids. CDR3 bases: TGTGCCTGGGCGGGACCGAACAATCAGCCCCAGCATTTT. Protein: CAWAGPNNQPQHF.

This rearrangement joins TRBV6-1 to TRBJ1-2; no definite D call. Looked up from germline, CDR1 is MNHNS and CDR2 is SASEGT. The CDR3 has 13 residues. Trimming took off 7 bases at V and 9 bases at J, with 18 bases between the two ends. CDR3 sequence (DNA): TGTGCCAGCACGCAACGGACCCAATATAGCTACACCTTC. The encoded protein is CASTQRTQYSYTF.

V and J are TRBV2 and TRBJ2-2; tentatively, D is TRBD1 or TRBD2 (6 bases each). Between the trimmed V and J ends, which lost 7 bases and 5 bases, there was a span of 14 bases. The V gene's germline CDR1 is SNHLY and CDR2 FYNNEI. CDR3 size: 14 residues. The CDR3 nucleotides read TGTGCCAGCAAGGGGGGCGCCTATACCGGGGAGCTGTTTTTT. Translating it yields CASKGGAYTGELFF.

This chain uses TRBV30 with TRBJ1-6, with D unresolved. CDR1 GTSNPN and CDR2 SVGIG come from the germline V gene (reference sequence). Trimming cost V 4 bases and J 7 bases, with 5 bases left between them. The CDR3 is 11 amino acids. CDR3 coding DNA: TGTGCCTGGACCGGGAATTCACCCCTCCACTTT. It is translated as CAWTGNSPLHF.

The CDR3 loop reads CASSYDGYEQYF. The DNA of the CDR3 is TGTGCCAGCAGTTACGACGGCTACGAGCAGTACTTC. This chain links TRBV7-9 with TRBJ2-7, with unresolved D. Trimming stripped 6 bases from V and 3 bases from J, with 9 bases between. The CDR3 is made up of 12 amino acids. Looked up from germline, CDR1 is SEHNR and CDR2 is FQNEAQ (reference sequence).

The chain uses TRBV29-1 and TRBJ2-7, with D perhaps TRBD1 (6 bases). The CDR3 length is 15 residues. CDR1 SQVTM and CDR2 ANQGSEA come from the germline V gene. Trimming shortened V by 0 bases and J by 0 bases, and 12 bases separated the two germline ends. CDR3: CSVEENGQSSYEQYF. The DNA of the CDR3 is TGCAGCGTTGAAGAGAACGGACAGAGCTCCTACGAGCAGTACTTC.

V usage is TRBV5-4 and J usage is TRBJ2-7; perhaps TRBD1 as D (6 bases). CDR3 length: 17 residues. V was shortened by 1 base and J by 0 bases, with 17 bases between the two germline ends. Germline V CDR1 and CDR2: SGHNT, YYREEE (reference sequence). CDR3 nucleotides: TGTGCCAGCAGCTTGTGGACCGGGACACTGAGCTCCTACGAGCAGTACTTC. Amino acid sequence: CASSLWTGTLSSYEQYF.

The chain has TRBV2 and TRBJ1-1; 10 positions agree with TRBD1. After removal of 6 bases from V and 3 bases from J, the junction contained 4 bases not matched to a gene. CDR1 is SNHLY and CDR2 is FYNNEI in the germline V gene. The CDR3 has 14 amino acids. CDR3 region: CASRDRGFDTEAFF. The CDR3 coding sequence is TGTGCCAGCAGGGACAGGGGGTTCGACACTGAAGCTTTCTTT.

The chain is built from TRBV6-6 and TRBJ1-1; D is ambiguous. From germline, CDR1 is MNHNY and CDR2 SVGAGI (reference sequence). V lost 3 bases, J lost 5 bases, and 13 bases lay in between. This CDR3 has 14 amino acids. The CDR3 nucleotides read TGTGCCAGCAGTTATTCTAAGGGAGGGACTGAAGCTTTCTTT. The encoded protein is CASSYSKGGTEAFF.